This is a list of T cell receptor beta chains from one sample in a study of cytomegalovirus exposure and HLA in healthy donors. Repertoires were generated with immunoSEQ multiplex PCR, while TCRdb's copy carries only in-frame clones and drops some. The sample has 120,000 or so clones, 80% seen once. Material: PBMCs. The receptors come from a man aged 25 to 40 in good health and CMV-seropositive. Both conserved end residues are part of each CDR3. Each record gives: clone size, D gene, V gene, J gene, CDR3 DNA, CDR3 protein. A D gene is named only where the DNA matches it firmly. Only part of the rows carry a size: once, few, many, or a class if the clone is expanded.

>.|TRBD1|TRBV18|TRBJ2-4
TGTGCCAGCTCACCTCGGACAGGAGGTGGAAACATTCAGTACTTC
CASSPRTGGGNIQYF
>.|TRBD1|TRBV9|TRBJ2-2
TGTGCCAGCAGCGTTAATAACAGGGGGGACACCGGGGAGCTGTTTTTT
CASSVNNRGDTGELFF
>.|TRBD1|TRBV9|TRBJ1-2
TGTGCCAGCAGCGTAGGGGACAGGGGGTCTCTAGGGAGATATGGCTACACCTTC
CASSVGDRGSLGRYGYTF
>.|TRBD1|TRBV9|TRBJ1-2
TGTGCCAGCAGCCTTCGGACAGGGGGTGGCTATGGCTACACCTTC
CASSLRTGGGYGYTF
>.|TRBD1|TRBV29-1|TRBJ1-1
TGCAGCGTTGGGACAGGGCGAGGCACTGAAGCTTTCTTT
CSVGTGRGTEAFF
>few|TRBD1|TRBV6-1|TRBJ1-2
TGTGCCAGCAGCCGGGACAGAGTCTATGGCTACACCTTC
CASSRDRVYGYTF
>.|TRBD1|TRBV6-1|TRBJ1-2
TGTGCCAGCAGTGCAACCCGGGACAGGGTTCTTGGCTACACCTTC
CASSATRDRVLGYTF
>.|.|TRBV19|TRBJ1-5
TGTGCCAGTAGTATCTGGGAGTTTAATCAGCCCCAGCATTTT
CASSIWEFNQPQHF
>few|.|TRBV12-1|TRBJ1-5
TGTTCCAGCAGCTTACAGGGGGCGTCGAGCAATCAGCCCCAGCATTTT
CSSSLQGASSNQPQHF
>.|TRBD2|TRBV18|TRBJ2-2
TGTGCCAGCTCCCACACTAGCGGGGGAGATACCGGGGAGCTGTTTTTT
CASSHTSGGDTGELFF
>.|.|TRBV5-1|TRBJ2-2
TGCGCCAGCAGCTCACCCCATGTGGCAGGGGAAAGAAGAACCGGGGAGCTGTTTTTT
CASSSPHVAGERRTGELFF
>few|TRBD1|TRBV7-8|TRBJ1-5
TGTGCCAGCAGCCTGACAGGGCAGCCCCAGCATTTT
CASSLTGQPQHF
>once|.|TRBV21-1|TRBJ1-6
TGTGCCAGCAGCACCGGGACAGGGGACCCTAGCTCCTATAATTCACCCCTCCACTTT
CASSTGTGDPSSYNSPLHF
>.|TRBD1|TRBV7-3|TRBJ2-2
TGTGCCAGCAGCTCAACAGGGGCCGGGGAGCTGTTTTTT
CASSSTGAGELFF
>.|TRBD1|TRBV19|TRBJ1-6
TGTGCCAGCAAAGCGAGGGACAGGAATTCACCCCTCCACTTT
CASKARDRNSPLHF
>.|.|TRBV12-5|TRBJ1-6
TGTGCTAGTGGTTTGGTATTGAACGGGGGGTCCTATAATTCACCCCTCCACTTT
CASGLVLNGGSYNSPLHF
>.|.|TRBV10-3|TRBJ1-1
TGTGCCATCAGTGAGTCGGGGGGGCGCGAAACTGAAGCTTTCTTT
CAISESGGRETEAFF
>.|TRBD1|TRBV9|TRBJ1-5
TGTGCCAGCAGCGCAGGGGGACCTAATCAGCCCCAGCATTTT
CASSAGGPNQPQHF
>.|.|TRBV28|TRBJ2-1
TGTGCCAGCAGTCGCACAGGGGACTCCCGTCAGAATGAGCAGTTCTTC
CASSRTGDSRQNEQFF